The 18 T cell receptor beta chains presented below share a single source sample, sequenced in a study of CD8+CD57+ T cells in acquired aplastic anemia. Genomic DNA served as template for TCR beta VDJ and CDR3 profiling. TCRdb reanalysed the reads using MiXCR and keeps one entry per CDR3 protein. The data show about 81,000 distinct CDR3 sequences, around 44% seen once. The sample comprised sorted CD4+, CD8+, or CD8+CD57+ T cells (not recorded which) from PBMCs. These receptors were collected from a human donor in good health, serving as a control.

V gene TRBV10-3 combines with J gene TRBJ2-3; 7 nucleotides agree with TRBD1. This CDR3 comprises 16 residues. Trimming took 2 bases from V and 2 from J; bases not matched to a gene: 7. Germline lookup yields CDR1 ENHRY and CDR2 SYGVKD. The CDR3 region is CAISEPYGQDTDTQYF. The CDR3, as DNA: TGTGCCATCAGTGAGCCATATGGACAGGACACAGATACGCAGTATTTT.

This clonotype was seen only a few times. The J gene is TRBJ1-5, the V gene TRBV2; TRBD1 agrees at 10 bases. This CDR3 has 14 residues. V lost 7 bases to trimming and J lost 11 bases; unmatched junction nucleotides: 11. The germline V gene encodes CDR1 SNHLY and CDR2 FYNNEI. Here the CDR3 DNA reads TGTGCCAGCATTTGGACAGGGGGATTGGAGACCCAGCATTTT. Its translation: CASIWTGGLETQHF.

The rearrangement links TRBV29-1 to TRBJ1-2; 9 bases are a match to TRBD1. The V gene end was trimmed by 5 bases and the J gene end by 8 bases; junction bases not matched to a gene: 6. This CDR3 region has 12 residues. Germline CDR1 SQVTM, CDR2 ANQGSEA. This CDR3 is CSVKTTGGGYTF. In DNA, the CDR3 is TGCAGCGTTAAGACGACAGGGGGGGGCTACACCTTC.

A remark on this clonotype: The CDR3 end shows no conserved phenylalanine or tryptophan, and so a read error is likely. The DNA is left out, because the CDR3 cannot be placed on it with certainty; the CDR3 is given as TCRdb lists it. The rearrangement joins TRBV30 to TRBJ1-1. The length of the CDR3 is 11 amino acids, counting both ends. CDR1 is GTSNPN, CDR2 SVGIG, per germline (reference sequence). CDR3 residues: CAWRGQAKFWV.

A remark on this clonotype: Being one base from a much bigger clone, this may be a read error. The chain joins TRBV27 to TRBJ2-3; 8 nucleotides match TRBD2. CDR3 length equals 15 residues. J gave up 2 bases and V 7 bases, and 8 bases lay outside the gene matches. Germline CDR1 and CDR2: MNHEY and SMNVEV (reference sequence). CDR3 loop: CASNWTSSPTDTQYF. Written as DNA, the CDR3 is TGTGCCAGCAATTGGACTAGCTCCCCCACAGATACGCAGTATTTT.

This chain joins TRBV7-2 and TRBJ2-5, with TRBD2 matching over 7 bases. The junction had 5 bases not matched to a gene; V was cut back by 5 bases and J by 5 bases. Per germline, CDR1 SGHTA and CDR2 FQGNSA. The CDR3 runs to 13 residues. CDR3 nucleotides: TGTGCCAGCAGCCAGGGACTAACGGAGACCCAGTACTTC. Amino acid sequence: CASSQGLTETQYF.

Remarks on this clonotype: The conserved closing phenylalanine or tryptophan is absent in this CDR3, likely reflecting a read error. V gene TRBV9 combines with J gene TRBJ2-2; D is perhaps TRBD1 (6 bases). Germline lookup yields CDR1 SGDLS and CDR2 YYNGEE. The CDR3 totals 18 residues. Deletions cut 4 bases from V and 2 bases from J, with 21 bases between. CDR3 sequence: CASSTPRHGTTNTGELFS. The CDR3 bases are TGTGCCAGCAGCACACCCCGGCACGGGACAACCAACACCGGGGAGCTGTTTTCT.

The rearrangement uses TRBV29-1 and TRBJ2-2; 13 nucleotides match TRBD2. The CDR3 sequence is 15 residues long. Per germline, CDR1 SQVTM and CDR2 ANQGSEA. The CDR3 region is CQLLAGGPSTGELFF. The CDR3 DNA follows: TGCCAGCTACTAGCGGGGGGGCCGAGCACCGGGGAGCTGTTTTTT.

This clonotype occurred many times. This rearrangement joins TRBV15 to TRBJ1-6; 9 bases fit TRBD1. With 1 base clipped from V and 6 bases from J, the junction kept 7 bases outside the gene matches. Germline CDR1 and CDR2: LNHNV and YYDKDF (reference sequence). The CDR3 is 17 amino acids. The CDR3, as DNA: TGTGCCACCAGCAGAGTCCCCGGGACAGGGATTAATTCACCCCTCCACTTT. Its translation: CATSRVPGTGINSPLHF.

The genes are TRBV29-1 and TRBJ1-2; D remains ambiguous. CDR1 is SQVTM, CDR2 ANQGSEA, per germline. The CDR3 totals 12 residues. Trimming left V 4 bases short and J 2 bases short, with 8 bases between. CDR3 DNA: TGCAGCGTTGGTACAGAGAACTATGGCTACACCTTC. Protein sequence: CSVGTENYGYTF.

The genes are TRBV9 and TRBJ2-2; D remains ambiguous. Germline CDR1 SGDLS, CDR2 YYNGEE. This CDR3 is built from 13 residues. V lost 0 bases and J lost 7, with 7 bases in between. The CDR3 DNA reads TGTGCCAGCAGCGTAGAACCCAGCGGGGAGCTGTTTTTT. It yields the protein CASSVEPSGELFF.

This chain connects TRBV24-1 to TRBJ1-2, with 12 nucleotides matching TRBD1. The CDR3 is made up of 16 amino acids. V lost 1 base to trimming and J lost 4 bases; unmatched junction nucleotides: 3. Germline V gene data show CDR1 as KGHDR and CDR2 as SFDVKD. The CDR3 DNA reads TGTGCCACCAGTGATTTAGGGACAGGGGGCATCTATGGCTACACCTTC. It codes for CATSDLGTGGIYGYTF.

In its sample, this clonotype was seen a few times. This chain joins TRBV27 and TRBJ1-2; D is perhaps TRBD1 (6 bases). V was shortened by 2 bases and J by 4 bases, with 14 bases between the two germline ends. Germline lookup yields CDR1 MNHEY and CDR2 SMNVEV (reference sequence). The CDR3 is 15 amino acids. The CDR3 sequence: CASSLGPGAGYGYTF. DNA for the CDR3: TGTGCCAGCAGTTTAGGCCCGGGGGCCGGCTATGGCTACACCTTC.

The gene calls are TRBV7-2 and TRBJ2-5, with D possibly TRBD2 on 6 matching bases. The CDR3 length is 14 residues. V lost 8 bases to trimming and J lost 2 bases, with 15 bases between them. CDR1 is SGHTA and CDR2 is FQGNSA in the germline V gene. Written as DNA, the CDR3 is TGTGCCAGCGGCCTTGGGAGCGGGCAAGAGACCCAGTACTTC. Encoded protein: CASGLGSGQETQYF.

This chain uses TRBV19 with TRBJ1-5; possible D gene TRBD1, 6 bases. The CDR3 sequence is 15 residues long. Per the germline V gene, CDR1 is LNHDA and CDR2 is SQIVND (reference sequence). Trimming cost V 6 bases and J 4 bases, with 16 bases left between them. The CDR3 protein is CASRMASGVNQPQHF. The CDR3 DNA follows: TGTGCCAGTAGGATGGCATCAGGGGTTAATCAGCCCCAGCATTTT.

This clonotype was counted ten times or more. The chain uses TRBV12-3 or TRBV12-4 and TRBJ1-2; D gene uncertain. The CDR3 is 12 residues long. Trimming shortened V by 3 bases and J by 5 bases, and 7 bases separated the two germline ends. The CDR3 spells CASSFTAYGYTF. In nucleotides, the CDR3 is TGTGCCAGCAGTTTTACGGCGTATGGCTACACCTTC.

The chain recombines TRBV29-1 with TRBJ2-7, with unresolved D. V was trimmed by 4 bases and J by 1 base, leaving 8 bases between them. The CDR3 loop spans 12 amino acids. CDR1 and CDR2 (germline): SQVTM, ANQGSEA. The CDR3 sequence: CSVVPNSYEQYF. CDR3 DNA: TGCAGCGTTGTCCCCAATTCCTACGAGCAGTACTTC.

This clonotype came up many times. This chain uses TRBV5-1 with TRBJ1-5; 8 nucleotides line up with TRBD1. Trimming cost V 4 bases and J 7 bases; bases outside gene matches: 10. CDR3 length equals 15 residues. Germline values: CDR1 SGHRS, CDR2 YFSETQ. The CDR3 spells CASSITGGMNQPQHF. The CDR3 DNA is TGCGCCAGCAGCATCACAGGGGGGATGAACCAGCCCCAGCATTTT.